These 29 T cell receptor beta chains share one sample of origin, sequenced in a study of T-cell reconstitution after alpha-beta-depleted transplantation in children. Their recognized antigens are unknown. The authors prepared the TCRbeta library with unique molecular identifiers. TCRdb reprocessed the PCR reads via MiXCR and lists one record per CDR3 protein. This table has a few hundred thousand distinct CDR3 sequences, just over 7.5% appearing once. Study-wide points: From newly produced T cells came most of the T-cell counts and diversity one year after transplant.

Sequences were derived from peripheral blood, sampled 360 days after TCRalphabeta/CD19-depleted stem cell transplant. The receptors stem from a female patient between 2 and 15 years old who had a stem cell transplant for Fanconi anemia, so the T cells may come from the graft donor.

This clonotype was picked up a small number of times. The chain recombines TRBV7-9 with TRBJ1-3; D is uncertain. V gave up 4 bases and J gave up 7 bases, with 8 bases separating them. The CDR3 totals 12 residues. CDR1 is SEHNR, CDR2 FQNEAQ, per germline (reference sequence). The CDR3 bases are TGTGCCAGCAGCTCAGATATGAACACCATATATTTT. Translating it yields CASSSDMNTIYF.

This clonotype was picked up a small number of times. This sequence joins TRBV20-1 and TRBJ1-5; no reliable D call. There are 13 residues in the CDR3. The germline CDR1 and CDR2 sequences are DFQATT and SNEGSKA (reference sequence). Deletions cut 1 base from V and 10 bases from J, with 14 bases between. This CDR3 reads CSARVGGQVPQHF. CDR3 bases: TGCAGTGCTAGAGTGGGCGGCCAGGTTCCCCAGCATTTT.

The V gene is TRBV6-2 or TRBV6-3, the J gene TRBJ2-5, with TRBD2 matching over 8 bases. Looked up from germline, CDR1 is MNHEY and CDR2 is SVGEGT. The CDR3 totals 16 residues. Trimming took 2 bases from V and 0 from J; bases not matched to a gene: 5. CDR3: CASSYPSGPDQETQYF. As DNA, the CDR3 is TGTGCCAGCAGTTACCCTAGCGGGCCCGACCAAGAGACCCAGTACTTC.

This clonotype has at least ten counts. V and J are TRBV10-3 and TRBJ2-4, with 12 bases matching TRBD2. With 6 bases clipped from V and 3 bases from J, the junction kept 6 bases outside the gene matches. CDR1 is ENHRY and CDR2 is SYGVKD in the germline V gene. This CDR3 spans 16 amino acids. DNA of the CDR3: TGTGCCATCAGCCAGACTAGCGGGGGTAGCAAAAACATTCAGTACTTC. Protein product: CAISQTSGGSKNIQYF.

This clonotype was picked up a small number of times. The chain carries TRBV28 and TRBJ2-7; 8 positions match TRBD2. V was pared by 5 bases and J by 5 bases, with 11 bases of the junction left unmatched. The CDR3 is made up of 15 amino acids. Looked up from germline, CDR1 is MDHEN and CDR2 is SYDVKM. The CDR3 reads CASSPPGGGPHEQYV. The CDR3 region has the DNA TGTGCCAGCAGTCCCCCGGGGGGGGGGCCCCACGAGCAGTACGTC.

This clonotype was detected a few times. The V call is TRBV10-3, the J call TRBJ1-5; TRBD1 aligns across 9 bases. The V and J ends lost 5 bases and 3 bases, in that order; junction bases with no gene match: 5. The germline V gene encodes CDR1 ENHRY and CDR2 SYGVKD. The CDR3 extends over 15 amino acids. CDR3: CAISTTGGNNQPQHF. As DNA, the CDR3 is TGTGCCATCAGTACGACAGGGGGGAACAATCAGCCCCAGCATTTT.

The chain couples TRBV7-2 to TRBJ2-1; 9 bases map to TRBD2. J lost 3 bases, V lost 2 bases, and 8 bases had no gene match. Germline loops: CDR1 SGHTA, CDR2 FQGNSA. This CDR3 spans 17 amino acids. The CDR3 loop is CASSLRGTSQNYNEQFF. The CDR3 DNA reads as TGTGCCAGCAGCTTACGGGGGACTAGCCAGAACTACAATGAGCAGTTCTTC.

In this sample, this clonotype turned up a few times. The chain carries TRBV7-2 and TRBJ2-7; TRBD1 is a possible D gene (5 bases). This CDR3 spans 13 amino acids. V dropped 5 bases and J dropped 6 bases, with 14 bases sitting between them. The germline gives CDR1 SGHTA, CDR2 FQGNSA. For the CDR3, the DNA is TGTGCCAGCAGCGGGTACCAGGGCTCCGAGCAGTACTTC. The encoded protein is CASSGYQGSEQYF.

This clonotype was observed many times. The DNA for the CDR3 is TGTGCCAGCAGCCGGGTCTACAATGAGCAGTTCTTC. Residues: CASSRVYNEQFF. The V and J genes are TRBV11-2 and TRBJ2-1; D remains ambiguous. From germline, CDR1 is SGHAT and CDR2 FQNNGV. V dropped 5 bases and J dropped 3 bases, with 5 bases sitting between them. The CDR3 loop spans 12 amino acids.

The rearrangement uses TRBV9 and TRBJ2-5, with D tentatively TRBD2 (7 bases). CDR1 and CDR2 from the germline V gene are SGDLS and YYNGEE. The V end was cut by 4 bases, the J end by 4 bases, with 14 bases between. The CDR3 runs 14 residues. In nucleotides, the CDR3 is TGTGCCAGCAGCTATGGGGGGGCGGGAGAGACCCAGTACTTC. Encoded protein: CASSYGGAGETQYF.

The rearrangement joins TRBV28 to TRBJ1-6; possible D gene TRBD1, 5 bases. This CDR3 is 15 amino acids long. The germline gives CDR1 MDHEN, CDR2 SYDVKM. Trimming took 3 bases from V and 7 from J, leaving 13 bases between them. CDR3 in amino acids: CASSFRKGWNSPLHF. The CDR3 bases are TGTGCCAGCAGTTTTCGTAAGGGGTGGAATTCACCCCTCCACTTT.

This rearrangement joins TRBV29-1 to TRBJ1-1, with D possibly being TRBD1 (5 bases). Trimming took off 5 bases at V and 4 bases at J, with 14 bases between the two ends. CDR3 size: 13 residues. Germline-derived CDR1 and CDR2 are SQVTM and ANQGSEA. CDR3 sequence reads: CSVRGTRGTEAFF. CDR3 nucleotides: TGCAGCGTTCGGGGCACTCGGGGCACTGAAGCTTTCTTT.

This clonotype was counted between two and nine times. This CDR3 reads CSASHPAGWETQYF. CDR3 bases: TGCAGTGCTAGTCACCCAGCGGGGTGGGAGACCCAGTACTTC. The V gene is TRBV20-1, the J gene TRBJ2-5; 7 bases match TRBD2. V was pared by 3 bases and J by 5 bases, with 9 bases of the junction left unmatched. This CDR3 contains 14 residues. CDR1 is DFQATT and CDR2 is SNEGSKA in the germline V gene (reference sequence).

This clonotype was counted many times. This chain's CDR3 is CAIRPTASYEQYV. In DNA, the CDR3 is TGTGCCATCAGACCGACAGCCTCCTACGAGCAGTACGTC. The chain uses TRBV10-3 and TRBJ2-7, with D possibly being TRBD1 (5 bases). The germline V and J ends were trimmed by 6 bases and 0 bases, with 9 bases remaining between them. CDR3 length: 13 residues. CDR1 is ENHRY, CDR2 SYGVKD, per germline.

The chain links TRBV19 to TRBJ1-1; possible D gene TRBD1, 5 bases. The germline gives CDR1 LNHDA, CDR2 SQIVND (reference sequence). Trimming took off 8 bases at V and 5 bases at J, with 15 bases between the two ends. The CDR3 has 13 residues. For the CDR3, the DNA is TGTGCCAGTTCGCAGGGAGTTAAAACTGAAGCTTTCTTT. Its translation: CASSQGVKTEAFF.

Ten or more counts support this clonotype. The rearrangement joins TRBV6-6 to TRBJ2-3; D gene unclear. Trimming pared 2 bases from V and 4 bases from J, leaving 7 bases between. This CDR3 spans 13 amino acids. Germline assignment: CDR1 MNHNY and CDR2 SVGAGI (reference sequence). CDR3 loop: CASSYMHADTQYF. The CDR3 nucleotides are TGTGCCAGCAGTTACATGCACGCAGATACGCAGTATTTT.

The chain joins TRBV20-1 to TRBJ2-3, with 11 bases matching TRBD2. Germline loops: CDR1 DFQATT, CDR2 SNEGSKA (reference sequence). CDR3 length equals 16 residues. The junction had 10 bases not matched to a gene; V was cut back by 6 bases and J by 2 bases. Written as DNA, the CDR3 is TGCAGTGCACAGGGCGTAGCGGGGGGGCACACAGATACGCAGTATTTT. Translating it yields CSAQGVAGGHTDTQYF.

At least ten counts were recorded for this clonotype. This chain connects TRBV20-1 to TRBJ1-1, with D possibly matching TRBD1 (5 bases). The V end lost 0 bases, the J end lost 1 base, and 9 bases lay between the germline ends. The CDR3 has 14 amino acids. Looked up from germline, CDR1 is DFQATT and CDR2 is SNEGSKA (reference sequence). The CDR3 DNA sequence: TGCAGTGCTAGAGAGTCCGGGGCGAACACTGAAGCTTTCTTT. This sequence encodes CSARESGANTEAFF.

This clonotype was detected many times. The CDR3 region is CASSLGWTSGSTDTQYF. Written as DNA, the CDR3 is TGCGCCAGCAGCTTGGGATGGACTAGCGGAAGCACAGATACGCAGTATTTT. The genes are TRBV5-1 and TRBJ2-3; 10 bases line up with TRBD2. Germline CDR1 is SGHRS and CDR2 is YFSETQ. This CDR3 spans 17 amino acids. V dropped 0 bases and J dropped 0; count of bases not matched to a gene: 4.

The table lists this clonotype with a few counts. This chain joins TRBV7-2 and TRBJ1-6, with a tentative D call TRBD1 (5 bases). The CDR3 spans 16 residues. Trimming stripped 1 base from V and 9 bases from J, with 16 bases between. Germline values: CDR1 SGHTA, CDR2 FQGNSA. CDR3 in amino acids: CASSLGLWVGGSPLHF. DNA for the CDR3: TGTGCCAGCAGCTTAGGGTTATGGGTCGGGGGTTCACCCCTCCACTTT.

This clonotype has ten or more counts. The gene calls are TRBV6-2 or TRBV6-3 and TRBJ2-4, with unresolved D. The ends were cut back, 5 bases at V and 9 bases at J, with 8 bases in the middle. The CDR3 has 11 amino acids. Per germline, CDR1 MNHEY and CDR2 SVGEGT. The CDR3 DNA sequence: TGTGCCAGCAGTCCTCAGGTCATTCAGTACTTC. This codes for CASSPQVIQYF.

The chain combines TRBV28 with TRBJ2-2; 12 bases match TRBD2. Germline CDR1 and CDR2: MDHEN and SYDVKM. This CDR3 has 15 amino acids. Here the CDR3 DNA reads TGTGCTACCAAGACTAGCGGGGGACACACCGGGGAGCTGTTTTTT. This sequence encodes CATKTSGGHTGELFF.

The chain links TRBV9 to TRBJ1-1, with no clear D. This CDR3 comprises 14 residues. Trimming took off 0 bases at V and 1 base at J, with 7 bases between the two ends. In germline, CDR1 is SGDLS, CDR2 YYNGEE. In nucleotides, the CDR3 is TGTGCCAGCAGCGTAGATCCGAGGAACACTGAAGCTTTCTTT. It codes for CASSVDPRNTEAFF.

At least ten counts were recorded for this clonotype. V and J are TRBV20-1 and TRBJ2-7, with D possibly being TRBD1 (5 bases). Germline V gene data show CDR1 as DFQATT and CDR2 as SNEGSKA (reference sequence). This CDR3 is built from 14 residues. V lost 5 bases and J 1 base, leaving 15 bases between the germline ends. CDR3 loop: CSAVGHRASYEQYV. In DNA, the CDR3 is TGCAGTGCTGTCGGACACCGGGCGTCCTACGAGCAGTACGTC.

This clonotype appeared a few times. The CDR3 DNA reads TGTGCCATCAGCGAACTCGGGACAGGAGAAGAGACCCAGTACTTC. Translated, it gives CAISELGTGEETQYF. The chain employs TRBV10-3 and TRBJ2-5, with TRBD1 matching 8 bases. Per the germline V gene, CDR1 is ENHRY and CDR2 is SYGVKD. CDR3 length: 15 residues. J was trimmed by 3 bases and V by 6 bases; bases with no gene match: 9.

V usage is TRBV5-6 and J usage is TRBJ2-3; 8 nucleotides agree with TRBD1. CDR1 is SGHDT and CDR2 is YYEEEE in the germline V gene. V was clipped by 0 bases and J by 2 bases; unmatched bases: 5. CDR3 length: 16 residues. This chain's CDR3 is CASSLGPDRATDTQYF. The CDR3, as DNA: TGTGCCAGCAGCTTGGGGCCGGACAGGGCCACAGATACGCAGTATTTT.

The gene calls are TRBV2 and TRBJ2-7; D is unclear. The CDR3 is 17 amino acids. Between the trimmed V and J ends, which lost 7 bases and 0 bases, there was a span of 22 bases. The germline gives CDR1 SNHLY, CDR2 FYNNEI. The CDR3 sequence: CASISNGGLASSYEQYF. Here the CDR3 DNA reads TGTGCCAGCATCTCAAACGGCGGCCTGGCGTCCTCCTACGAGCAGTACTTC.

CDR3 region: CASDQGGYAQYF. The CDR3 DNA reads as TGTGCCAGCGACCAGGGGGGGTATGCGCAGTATTTT. The chain couples TRBV7-8 to TRBJ2-3, with D possibly called TRBD1 or TRBD2 (7 bases each). The V gene lost 8 bases and the J gene lost 10 bases, with 16 bases spanning the gap. This CDR3 has 12 amino acids. Germline-derived CDR1 and CDR2 are SGHVS and FQNEAQ.

This clonotype was detected many times. The rearrangement joins TRBV21-1 to TRBJ2-3; the table assigns TRBD1, which was not confirmed against the DNA. TRBV21-1 is a recognized pseudogene. The CDR3 spans 16 residues. The CDR3 coding sequence is TGTGCCAGCAGCAAATGTGTAGGGATCGGGGGAGATACGCAGTATTTT. Amino acid sequence: CASSKCVGIGGDTQYF.